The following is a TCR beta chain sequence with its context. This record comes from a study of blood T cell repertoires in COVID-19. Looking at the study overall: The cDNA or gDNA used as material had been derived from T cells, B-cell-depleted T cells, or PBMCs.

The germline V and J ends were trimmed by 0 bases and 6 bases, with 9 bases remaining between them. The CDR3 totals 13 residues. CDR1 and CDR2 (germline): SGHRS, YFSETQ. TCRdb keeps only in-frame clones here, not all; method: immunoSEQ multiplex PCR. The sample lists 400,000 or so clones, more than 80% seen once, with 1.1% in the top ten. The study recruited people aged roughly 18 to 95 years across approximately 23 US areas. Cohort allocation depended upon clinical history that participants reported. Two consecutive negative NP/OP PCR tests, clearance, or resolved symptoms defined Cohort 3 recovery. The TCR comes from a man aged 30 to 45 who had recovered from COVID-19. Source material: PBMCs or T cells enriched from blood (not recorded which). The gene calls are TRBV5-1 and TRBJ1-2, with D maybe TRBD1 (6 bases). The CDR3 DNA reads TGCGCCAGCAGCTTGGGAGGGGGAAATGGCTACACCTTC. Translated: CASSLGGGNGYTF.